This T cell receptor (beta chain) was recorded in a study of cytomegalovirus exposure and HLA in healthy donors. Broader study findings: Most TCR sequences were rare, but some public TCRs occurred in many donors. Investigators reported 150 to 200 TCR beta chains as tied to cytomegalovirus. First-cohort TCR clusters tended to co-occur in the approximately 110 validation repertoires, a later analysis found.

Data came from immunoSEQ multiplex PCR; TCRdb stores just in-frame clones and leaves some out. The sample yields about 200,000 clones, about nine tenths seen once. V gave up 4 bases and J gave up 6 bases, with 10 bases separating them. Germline CDR1 is SGDLS and CDR2 is YYNGEE. CDR3 length: 13 residues. Among the roughly 120 subjects of the validation cohort, separate from the roughly 670-subject first cohort, were the donors. For this clone: Its target is not known.

This receptor was identified in a woman aged 18-29 years in good health and CMV-seropositive. The sequencing sample was made of PBMCs. The rearrangement uses TRBV9 and TRBJ1-4; D gene uncertain. Written as DNA, the CDR3 is TGTGCCAGCAGCACCTCTGAGCATGAAAAACTGTTTTTT. Protein product: CASSTSEHEKLFF.